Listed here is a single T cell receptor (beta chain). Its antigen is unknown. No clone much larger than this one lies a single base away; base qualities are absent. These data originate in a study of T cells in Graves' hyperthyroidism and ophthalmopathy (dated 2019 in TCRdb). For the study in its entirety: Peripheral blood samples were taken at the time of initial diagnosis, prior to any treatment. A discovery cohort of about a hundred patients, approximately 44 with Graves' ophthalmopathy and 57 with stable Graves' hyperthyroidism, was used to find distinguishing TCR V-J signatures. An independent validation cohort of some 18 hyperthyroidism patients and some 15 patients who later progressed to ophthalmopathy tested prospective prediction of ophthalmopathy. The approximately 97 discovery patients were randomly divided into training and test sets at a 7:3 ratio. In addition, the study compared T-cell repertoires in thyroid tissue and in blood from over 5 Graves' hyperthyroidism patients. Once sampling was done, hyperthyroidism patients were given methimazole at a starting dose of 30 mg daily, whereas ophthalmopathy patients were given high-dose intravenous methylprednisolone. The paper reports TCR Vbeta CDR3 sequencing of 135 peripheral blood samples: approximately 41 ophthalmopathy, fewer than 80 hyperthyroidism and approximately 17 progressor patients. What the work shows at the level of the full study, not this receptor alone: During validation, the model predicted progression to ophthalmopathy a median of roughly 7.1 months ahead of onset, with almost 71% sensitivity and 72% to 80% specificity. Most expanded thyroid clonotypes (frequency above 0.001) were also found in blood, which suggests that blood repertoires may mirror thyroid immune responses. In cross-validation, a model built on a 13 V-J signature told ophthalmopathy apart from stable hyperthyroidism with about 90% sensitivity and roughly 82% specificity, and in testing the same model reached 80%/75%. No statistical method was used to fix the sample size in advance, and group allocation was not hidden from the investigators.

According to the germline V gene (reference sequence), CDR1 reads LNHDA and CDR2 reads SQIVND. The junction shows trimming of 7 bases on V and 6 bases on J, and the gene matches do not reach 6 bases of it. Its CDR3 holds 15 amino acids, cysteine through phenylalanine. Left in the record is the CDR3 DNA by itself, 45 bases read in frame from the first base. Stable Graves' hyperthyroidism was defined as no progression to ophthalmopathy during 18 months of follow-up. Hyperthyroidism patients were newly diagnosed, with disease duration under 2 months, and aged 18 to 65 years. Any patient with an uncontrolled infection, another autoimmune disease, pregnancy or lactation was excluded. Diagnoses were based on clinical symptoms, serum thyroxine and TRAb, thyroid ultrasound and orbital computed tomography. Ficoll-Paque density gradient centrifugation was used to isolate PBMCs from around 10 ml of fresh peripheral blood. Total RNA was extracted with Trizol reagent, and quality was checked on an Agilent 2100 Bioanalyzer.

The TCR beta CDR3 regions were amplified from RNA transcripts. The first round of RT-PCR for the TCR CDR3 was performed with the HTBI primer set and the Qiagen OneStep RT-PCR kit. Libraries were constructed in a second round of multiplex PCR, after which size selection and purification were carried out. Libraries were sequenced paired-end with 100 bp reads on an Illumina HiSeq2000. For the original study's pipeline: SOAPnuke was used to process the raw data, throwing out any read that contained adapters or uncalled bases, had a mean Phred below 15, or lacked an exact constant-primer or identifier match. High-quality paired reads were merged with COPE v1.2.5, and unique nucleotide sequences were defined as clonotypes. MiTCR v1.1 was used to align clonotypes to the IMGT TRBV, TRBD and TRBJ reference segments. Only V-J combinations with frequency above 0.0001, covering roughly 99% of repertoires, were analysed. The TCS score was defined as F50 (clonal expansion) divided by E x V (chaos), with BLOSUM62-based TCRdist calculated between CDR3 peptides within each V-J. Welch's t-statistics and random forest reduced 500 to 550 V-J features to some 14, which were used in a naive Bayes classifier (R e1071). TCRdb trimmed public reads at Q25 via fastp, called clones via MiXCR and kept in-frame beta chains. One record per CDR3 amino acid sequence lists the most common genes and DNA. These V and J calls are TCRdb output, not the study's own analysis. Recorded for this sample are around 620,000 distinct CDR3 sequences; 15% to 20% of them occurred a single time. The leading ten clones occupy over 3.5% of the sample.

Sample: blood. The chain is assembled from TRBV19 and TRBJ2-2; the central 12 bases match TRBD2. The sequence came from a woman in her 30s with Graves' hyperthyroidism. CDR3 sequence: CASTQLAGGPGELFF. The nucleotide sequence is TGTGCCAGTACCCAACTAGCGGGAGGCCCCGGGGAGCTGTTTTTT.